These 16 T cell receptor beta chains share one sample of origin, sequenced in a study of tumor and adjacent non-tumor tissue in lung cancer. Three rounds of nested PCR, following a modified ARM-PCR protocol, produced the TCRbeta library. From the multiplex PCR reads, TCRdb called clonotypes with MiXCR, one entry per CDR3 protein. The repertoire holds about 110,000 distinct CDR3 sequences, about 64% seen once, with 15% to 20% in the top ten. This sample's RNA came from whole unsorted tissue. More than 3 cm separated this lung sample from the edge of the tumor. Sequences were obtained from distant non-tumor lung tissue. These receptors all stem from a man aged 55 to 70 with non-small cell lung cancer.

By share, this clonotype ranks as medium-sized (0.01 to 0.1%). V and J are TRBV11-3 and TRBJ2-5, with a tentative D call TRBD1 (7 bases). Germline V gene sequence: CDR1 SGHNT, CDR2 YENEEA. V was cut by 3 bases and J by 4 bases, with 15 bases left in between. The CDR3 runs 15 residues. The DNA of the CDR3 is TGTGCCAGCAGCTTCTCCAGACAGGGAGGAGAGACCCAGTACTTC. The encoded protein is CASSFSRQGGETQYF.

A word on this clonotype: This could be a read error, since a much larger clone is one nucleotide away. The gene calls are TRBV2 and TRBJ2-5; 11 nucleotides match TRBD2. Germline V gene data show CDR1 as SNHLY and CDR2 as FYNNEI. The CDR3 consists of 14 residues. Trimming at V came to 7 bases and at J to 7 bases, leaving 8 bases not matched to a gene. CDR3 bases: TGTGCCAGCAAGGGACTAGCGGATCGAGGGACCCAGTACTTC. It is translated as CASKGLADRGTQYF.

The CDR3 here is CSADVTEDGYTF. DNA for the CDR3: TGCAGCGCTGATGTGACGGAAGATGGCTACACCTTC. V is TRBV29-1 and J is TRBJ1-2; D not resolved. Germline-derived CDR1 and CDR2 are SQVTM and ANQGSEA. This CDR3 comprises 12 residues. V lost 7 bases, J lost 6 bases, and 15 bases lay in between.

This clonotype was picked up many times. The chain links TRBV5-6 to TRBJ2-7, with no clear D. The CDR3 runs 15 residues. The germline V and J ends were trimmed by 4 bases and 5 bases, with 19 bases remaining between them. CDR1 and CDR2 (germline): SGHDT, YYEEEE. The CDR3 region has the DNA TGTGCCAGCAGCCTTCAGAGGTGGGAAGCCAACGAGCAGTACTTC. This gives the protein CASSLQRWEANEQYF. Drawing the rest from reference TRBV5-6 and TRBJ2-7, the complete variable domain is DAGVTQSPTHLIKTRGQQVTLRCSPKSGHDTVSWYQQALGQGPQFIFQYYEEEERQRGNFPDRFSGHQFPNYSSELNVNALLLGDSALYLCASSLQRWEANEQYFGPGTRLTVT.

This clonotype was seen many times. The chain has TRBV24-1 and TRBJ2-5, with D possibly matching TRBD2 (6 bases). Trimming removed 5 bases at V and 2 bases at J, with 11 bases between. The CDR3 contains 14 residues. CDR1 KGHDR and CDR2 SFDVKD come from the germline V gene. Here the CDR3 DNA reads TGTGCCACCAGTGTCGGGGGAAATCAAGAGACCCAGTACTTC. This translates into CATSVGGNQETQYF.

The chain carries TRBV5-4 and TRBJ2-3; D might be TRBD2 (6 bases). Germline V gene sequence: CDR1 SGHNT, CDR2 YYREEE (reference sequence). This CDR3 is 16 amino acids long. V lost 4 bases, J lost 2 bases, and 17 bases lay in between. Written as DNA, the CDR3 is TGTGCCAGCAGCGCGGGACTCCCGACTAACACAGATACGCAGTATTTT. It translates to CASSAGLPTNTDTQYF.

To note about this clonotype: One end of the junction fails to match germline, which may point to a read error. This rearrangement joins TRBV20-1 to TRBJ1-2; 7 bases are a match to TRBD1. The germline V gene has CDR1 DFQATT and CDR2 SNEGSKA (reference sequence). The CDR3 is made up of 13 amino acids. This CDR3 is CSTSRTGSYGYTF. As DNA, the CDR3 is TGTAGTACTAGTAGGACAGGTAGCTATGGCTACACCTTC.

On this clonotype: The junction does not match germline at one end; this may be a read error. The CDR3 loop is CASSPRTSGVRDTQYF. The DNA for the CDR3 is TGTGCCAGCAGCCCCCGTACTAGCGGGGTGCGGGATACCCAATACTTC. The rearrangement links TRBV11-2 to TRBJ2-5, with TRBD2 identical over 10 bases. The CDR3 covers 16 residues. Germline CDR1 reads SGHAT; CDR2 reads FQNNGV.

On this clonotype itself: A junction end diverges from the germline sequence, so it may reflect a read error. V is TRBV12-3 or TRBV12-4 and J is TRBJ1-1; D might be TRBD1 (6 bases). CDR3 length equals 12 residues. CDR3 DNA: TGTGCCAGTAGTAGGAGGGACACTGAAGCTTTCTTC. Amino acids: CASSRRDTEAFF.

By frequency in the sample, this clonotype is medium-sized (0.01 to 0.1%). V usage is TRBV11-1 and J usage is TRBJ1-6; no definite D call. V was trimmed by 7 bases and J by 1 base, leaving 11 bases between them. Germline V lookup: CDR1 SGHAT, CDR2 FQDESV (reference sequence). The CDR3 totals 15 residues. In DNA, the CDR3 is TGTGCCAGCAAAAGTTCCAGATCCTATAATTCACCCCTCCACTTT. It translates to CASKSSRSYNSPLHF.

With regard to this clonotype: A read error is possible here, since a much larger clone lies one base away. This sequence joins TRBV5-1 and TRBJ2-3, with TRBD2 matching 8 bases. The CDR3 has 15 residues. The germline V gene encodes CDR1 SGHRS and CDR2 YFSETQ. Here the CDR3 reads CASSLSGGFTDMQYF. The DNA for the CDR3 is TGCGCCAGCAGCTTGAGCGGGGGCTTCACAGATATGCAGTATTTT.

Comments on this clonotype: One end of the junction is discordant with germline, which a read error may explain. CDR3 in amino acids: CTSSQDPNSNQPQYF. CDR3 sequence (DNA): TGCACCAGCAGCCAAGATCCGAATAGCAATCAGCCCCAGTATTTT. V is TRBV4-1 and J is TRBJ1-5, with D unresolved. The DNA matches TRBJ2-3 better at its end, which makes the J call doubtful. Germline V gene sequence: CDR1 MGHRA, CDR2 YSYEKL. The CDR3 length is 15 residues.

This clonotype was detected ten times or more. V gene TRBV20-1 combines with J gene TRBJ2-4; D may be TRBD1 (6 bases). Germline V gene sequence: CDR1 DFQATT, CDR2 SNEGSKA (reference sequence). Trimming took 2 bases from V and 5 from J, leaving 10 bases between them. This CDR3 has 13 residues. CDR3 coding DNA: TGCAGTGCTAGACCTGGACAGCAAAACATTCAGTACTTC. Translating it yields CSARPGQQNIQYF.

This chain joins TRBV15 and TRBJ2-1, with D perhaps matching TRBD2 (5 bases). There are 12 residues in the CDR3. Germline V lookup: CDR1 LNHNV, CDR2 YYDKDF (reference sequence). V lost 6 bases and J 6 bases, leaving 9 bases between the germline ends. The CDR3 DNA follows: TGTGCCACCAGGAGAACTAGCAATGAGCAGTTCTTC. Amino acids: CATRRTSNEQFF.

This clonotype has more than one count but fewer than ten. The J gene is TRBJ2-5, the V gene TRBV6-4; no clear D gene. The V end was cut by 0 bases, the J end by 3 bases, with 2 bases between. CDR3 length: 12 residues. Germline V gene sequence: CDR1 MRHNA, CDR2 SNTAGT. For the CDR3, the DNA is TGTGCCAGCAGTGACTCGAAAGAGACCCAGTACTTC. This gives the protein CASSDSKETQYF.

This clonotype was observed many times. The CDR3 coding sequence is TGCGCCAGCAGACAAACGGGAGACCCCACCGAGACCCAGTACTTC. It specifies CASRQTGDPTETQYF. This rearrangement joins TRBV5-1 to TRBJ2-5; tentative D call: TRBD2 (6 bases). Germline V gene sequence: CDR1 SGHRS, CDR2 YFSETQ. V gave up 5 bases and J gave up 5 bases, with 19 bases separating them. The CDR3 consists of 15 residues. Supplemented by reference TRBV5-1 and TRBJ2-5, the full variable domain reads KAGVTQTPRYLIKTRGQQVTLSCSPISGHRSVSWYQQTPGQGLQFLFEYFSETQRNKGNFPGRFSGRQFSNSRSEMNVSTLELGDSALYLCASRQTGDPTETQYFGPGTRLLVL.